Listed here are 19 T cell receptor beta chains from one sample, sequenced in a study of T cells in Graves' hyperthyroidism and ophthalmopathy. Amplification of TCR beta CDR3 regions was performed using RNA transcripts as template. Researchers ran a first-round RT-PCR on the TCR CDR3 using the HTBI primer set. TCRdb re-called the multiplex PCR reads with MiXCR, one entry per CDR3 protein. The repertoire holds 400,000 to 500,000 distinct CDR3 sequences, with around an eighth as singletons. The sample comprised blood. The receptors shown here come from a young woman with Graves' hyperthyroidism.

This clonotype was recorded many times. The rearrangement joins TRBV12-3 or TRBV12-4 to TRBJ1-1, with a tentative D call TRBD1 (5 bases). This CDR3 has 18 amino acids. Trimming removed 6 bases at V and 1 base at J, with 24 bases between. DNA for the CDR3: TGTGCCAGCAGGCTGAGGGGAAGGAGATCACGGACGAACACTGAAGCTTTCTTT. As protein: CASRLRGRRSRTNTEAFF.

This clonotype was seen a few times. The chain joins TRBV9 to TRBJ2-3; possibly TRBD1 for D (5 bases). Trimming cost V 5 bases and J 6 bases, with 19 bases left between them. The germline V gene encodes CDR1 SGDLS and CDR2 YYNGEE. The length of the CDR3 is 15 residues. In nucleotides, the CDR3 is TGTGCCAGCAGTGCAAGGGGTAGTCATGGGGATACGCAGTATTTT. Translated, it gives CASSARGSHGDTQYF.

This clonotype was found many times. V is TRBV20-1 and J is TRBJ2-1, with 8 bases identical to TRBD2. Germline V gene sequence: CDR1 DFQATT, CDR2 SNEGSKA (reference sequence). The ends lost 5 bases at V and 7 bases at J; junction bases unmatched: 13. The CDR3 consists of 15 residues. CDR3 sequence: CSAAGWSGSDNEQFF. As DNA, the CDR3 is TGCAGTGCTGCGGGTTGGAGCGGGAGTGATAATGAGCAGTTCTTC.

This clonotype was picked up many times. The rearrangement links TRBV25-1 to TRBJ2-5, with D perhaps given as TRBD1 or TRBD2 (7 bases each). The V gene's germline CDR1 is MGHDK and CDR2 SYGVNS. The V gene lost 0 bases and the J gene lost 9 bases, with 20 bases spanning the gap. The CDR3 has 16 residues. The CDR3 nucleotides read TGTGCCAGCAGTGAATATTGGGAGGGGGCCCAGGGATCCCAGTACTTC. Its translation: CASSEYWEGAQGSQYF.

This clonotype was recorded many times. The chain links TRBV12-3 or TRBV12-4 to TRBJ2-2, with 9 bases identical to TRBD2. J was trimmed by 5 bases and V by 3 bases; bases with no gene match: 7. The CDR3 consists of 16 residues. Here the CDR3 reads CASSFRAGGITGELFF. The CDR3 DNA is TGTGCCAGCAGTTTTAGAGCGGGAGGTATTACCGGGGAGCTGTTTTTT.

This clonotype was counted at least ten times. The rearrangement joins TRBV6-5 to TRBJ1-1, with D uncertain. Deletions cut 2 bases from V and 1 base from J, with 8 bases between. Germline lookup yields CDR1 MNHEY and CDR2 SVGAGI. The CDR3 runs 14 residues. The CDR3 nucleotides are TGTGCCAGCAGTTACGTCCGGGCGAACACTGAAGCTTTCTTT. Its translation is CASSYVRANTEAFF.

This rearrangement joins TRBV20-1 to TRBJ2-4; a weak D match, TRBD2 (6 bases). Trimming stripped 0 bases from V and 7 bases from J, with 19 bases between. Germline V lookup: CDR1 DFQATT, CDR2 SNEGSKA (reference sequence). The CDR3 is 16 amino acids. CDR3 region: CSARDPTFGGGNIQYF. In nucleotides, the CDR3 is TGCAGTGCTAGAGACCCAACCTTCGGTGGGGGGAACATTCAGTACTTC.

To note about this clonotype: A single base separates this from a much larger clone, so it may be a read error. The gene calls are TRBV3-1 and TRBJ2-1; TRBD1 agrees at 7 bases. In germline, CDR1 is LGHDT, CDR2 YNNKEL (reference sequence). This CDR3 contains 13 residues. CDR3 in amino acids: CTSSQNRGNEQFF. CDR3 DNA: TGTACCAGCAGCCAAAACAGGGGCAATGAGCAGTTCTTC.

At least ten counts were recorded for this clonotype. The germline gene is not matched at one end of the junction; a read error may be the cause. The chain carries TRBV2 and TRBJ2-7, with TRBD1 identical over 8 bases. The CDR3 sequence is 16 residues long. Germline V gene data show CDR1 as SNHLY and CDR2 as FYNNEI. The CDR3 loop reads CASSETWTGNSYKQYF. CDR3 nucleotides: TGTGCCAGCAGCGAAACCTGGACAGGGAACTCCTACAAGCAGTACTTC.

This clonotype was counted many times. The genes are TRBV5-1 and TRBJ2-2, with D perhaps being TRBD1 or TRBD2 (5 bases each). This CDR3 region has 16 residues. CDR1 and CDR2 from the germline V gene are SGHRS and YFSETQ. The V gene lost 1 base and the J gene lost 4 bases, with 14 bases spanning the gap. CDR3 sequence (DNA): TGCGCCAGCAGCTTGCATTCGGGACCGGGCACCGGGGAGCTGTTTTTT. Translating gives CASSLHSGPGTGELFF.

This clonotype was seen ten or more times. The genes are TRBV29-1 and TRBJ1-2; the D gene is possibly TRBD1 (6 bases). Germline V CDR1 and CDR2: SQVTM, ANQGSEA. The CDR3 runs to 14 residues. Trimming removed 3 bases at V and 0 bases at J, with 11 bases between. The chain's CDR3 is CSVDGGTSNYGYTF. The CDR3 DNA is TGCAGCGTTGATGGGGGCACCTCTAACTATGGCTACACCTTC. The full variable domain, in which reference TRBV29-1 and TRBJ1-2 provide the parts outside the CDR3, is SAVISQKPSRDICQRGTSLTIQCQVDSQVTMMFWYRQQPGQSLTLIATANQGSEATYESGFVIDKFPISRPNLTFSTLTVSNMSPEDSSIYLCSVDGGTSNYGYTFGSGTRLTVV.

There are many counts of this clonotype. The chain has TRBV19 and TRBJ1-1; D is ambiguous. The V end lost 0 bases, the J end lost 0 bases, and 11 bases lay between the germline ends. The CDR3 sequence is 16 residues long. Per germline, CDR1 LNHDA and CDR2 SQIVND (reference sequence). CDR3 sequence: CASSIEQSGMNTEAFF. CDR3 nucleotides: TGTGCCAGTAGTATAGAACAATCGGGCATGAACACTGAAGCTTTCTTT.

This clonotype was counted between two and nine times. The J gene is TRBJ1-1, the V gene TRBV7-9; perhaps TRBD1 as D (6 bases). Germline V gene sequence: CDR1 SEHNR, CDR2 FQNEAQ (reference sequence). Trimming left V 1 base short and J 2 bases short, with 14 bases between. This CDR3 is 16 amino acids long. This chain's CDR3 is CASSLVSGGLNTEAFF. The CDR3, as DNA: TGTGCCAGCAGCTTAGTCTCTGGGGGCCTTAACACTGAAGCTTTCTTT.

This clonotype was seen ten or more times. The V gene is TRBV7-3, the J gene TRBJ1-1; no reliable D call. Germline values: CDR1 SGHTA, CDR2 FQGTGA. Trimming pared 6 bases from V and 0 bases from J, leaving 8 bases between. The CDR3 consists of 13 residues. The CDR3 is CASRYTLNTEAFF. The CDR3 coding sequence is TGTGCCAGCAGGTATACATTGAACACTGAAGCTTTCTTT. The entire variable domain, with the rest obtained from reference TRBV7-3 and TRBJ1-1, is as follows: GAGVSQTPSNKVTEKGKYVELRCDPISGHTALYWYRQSLGQGPEFLIYFQGTGAADDSGLPNDRFFAVRPEGSVSTLKIQRTERGDSAVYLCASRYTLNTEAFFGQGTRLTVV.

This clonotype showed up many times. The chain employs TRBV18 and TRBJ2-1; 14 bases map to TRBD2. Germline V lookup: CDR1 KGHSH, CDR2 LQKENI. Trimming at V came to 5 bases and at J to 5 bases, leaving 11 bases not matched to a gene. CDR3 length: 18 residues. The DNA for the CDR3 is TGTGCCAGCTCATCCACCGGGACTAGCGGGAGTGGGCACAATGAGCAGTTCTTC. Translated, it gives CASSSTGTSGSGHNEQFF.

This clonotype was found many times. This chain connects TRBV7-6 to TRBJ2-5; 9 bases fit TRBD2. Germline V lookup: CDR1 SGHVS, CDR2 FNYEAQ. There are 15 residues in the CDR3. V shed 2 bases, J shed 2 bases, and the junction held 3 bases outside the gene matches. As DNA, the CDR3 is TGTGCCAGCAGCTTACTAGCGGGACATCAAGAGACCCAGTACTTC. Residues: CASSLLAGHQETQYF.

At least ten counts were recorded for this clonotype. The chain combines TRBV27 with TRBJ2-3, with 10 nucleotides matching TRBD2. This CDR3 has 19 amino acids. V was clipped by 1 base and J by 4 bases; unmatched bases: 14. Per the germline V gene, CDR1 is MNHEY and CDR2 is SMNVEV (reference sequence). CDR3 loop: CASSLYPWASGSISDTQYF. DNA for the CDR3: TGTGCCAGCAGTTTATATCCCTGGGCTAGCGGGAGTATCTCAGATACGCAGTATTTT.

The chain employs TRBV30 and TRBJ2-2; D is perhaps TRBD1 or TRBD2 (5 bases each). The CDR3 totals 13 residues. Trimming removed 4 bases at V and 5 bases at J, with 11 bases between. Germline CDR1 reads GTSNPN; CDR2 reads SVGIG (reference sequence). The CDR3 region is CAWNPGPTGELFF. For the CDR3, the DNA is TGTGCCTGGAATCCGGGGCCTACCGGGGAGCTGTTTTTT.

This clonotype was observed many times. CDR3 in amino acids: CASSARHLHTQYF. CDR3 DNA sequence: TGTGCCAGCAGCGCCCGCCACCTCCATACGCAGTATTTT. This rearrangement joins TRBV11-3 to TRBJ2-3, with no clear D. The germline CDR1 and CDR2 sequences are SGHNT and YENEEA. CDR3 length equals 13 residues. The V end was cut by 5 bases, the J end by 7 bases, with 13 bases between.